Each of the 28 T cell receptor beta chains below was sequenced from the same sample in a study of T cell responses to AZD1222 COVID-19 vaccine. TCRdb's copy holds only in-frame clones and misses some; the assay was immunoSEQ multiplex PCR. The table has under 200,000 clones, approximately 92% seen once. Sequenced here: peripheral blood, sampled on day 0 of AZD1222 vaccination. These receptors were taken from an adult in good health.

This sequence joins TRBV30 and TRBJ1-1; TRBD1 aligns across 10 bases. Germline lookup yields CDR1 GTSNPN and CDR2 SVGIG (reference sequence). The CDR3 consists of 11 residues. V was pared by 8 bases and J by 6 bases, with 3 bases of the junction left unmatched. Written as DNA, the CDR3 is TGTGCCCGGGACAGGGGTTCTGAAGCTTTCTTT. Translated: CARDRGSEAFF.

The chain recombines TRBV5-1 with TRBJ2-3; tentatively, D is TRBD2 (7 bases). Trimming left V 4 bases short and J 3 bases short, with 15 bases between. CDR3 length: 15 residues. Germline V CDR1 and CDR2: SGHRS, YFSETQ. CDR3 nucleotide sequence: TGCGCCAGCAGCCCGCCGAGGGGGGGGACAGATACGCAGTATTTT. Translated: CASSPPRGGTDTQYF. The variable domain in full, with the rest retrieved from reference TRBV5-1 and TRBJ2-3, is KAGVTQTPRYLIKTRGQQVTLSCSPISGHRSVSWYQQTPGQGLQFLFEYFSETQRNKGNFPGRFSGRQFSNSRSEMNVSTLELGDSALYLCASSPPRGGTDTQYFGPGTRLTVL.

CDR3 in amino acids: CASSLNRVNYGYTF. In DNA form, the CDR3 reads TGTGCCAGCAGCTTAAACAGGGTTAACTATGGCTACACCTTC. The V call is TRBV5-6, the J call TRBJ1-2, with D perhaps matching TRBD1 (6 bases). CDR3 length equals 14 residues. Germline CDR1 is SGHDT and CDR2 is YYEEEE. V was pared by 2 bases and J by 1 base, with 9 bases between.

V is TRBV20-1 and J is TRBJ2-7; the D gene is possibly TRBD2 (5 bases). The CDR3 covers 13 residues. CDR1 is DFQATT and CDR2 is SNEGSKA in the germline V gene (reference sequence). V was clipped by 3 bases and J by 3 bases, with 12 bases between them. The CDR3: CSASSGNLYEQYF. The CDR3 nucleotides read TGCAGTGCTAGTTCGGGGAATCTCTACGAGCAGTACTTC.

This chain connects TRBV19 to TRBJ1-2; possible D gene TRBD1, 6 bases. CDR1 and CDR2 (germline): LNHDA, SQIVND (reference sequence). The CDR3 spans 13 residues. V was shortened by 6 bases and J by 6 bases, with 14 bases between the two germline ends. The CDR3 nucleotides are TGTGCCAGTAGCCCAGGACAGATCAATGGCTACACCTTC. Encoded protein: CASSPGQINGYTF.

This clone has more than one count but fewer than ten. This chain connects TRBV4-2 to TRBJ2-7, with 9 positions matching TRBD2. The CDR3 has 16 residues. J gave up 1 base and V 0 bases, and 4 bases lay outside the gene matches. CDR1 and CDR2 (germline): LGHNA, YNFKEQ. The CDR3 sequence: CASSQDAGGMSYEQYF. CDR3 DNA sequence: TGTGCCAGCAGCCAAGATGCGGGAGGGATGTCCTACGAGCAGTACTTC.

The chain carries TRBV19 and TRBJ2-3; no firm D call. This CDR3 region has 14 residues. Germline loops: CDR1 LNHDA, CDR2 SQIVND (reference sequence). The ends were cut back, 0 bases at V and 1 base at J, with 5 bases in the middle. CDR3 nucleotide sequence: TGTGCCAGTAGTATAGATGGGGGCACAGATACGCAGTATTTT. This gives the protein CASSIDGGTDTQYF.

Note on this clone: The junction differs from germline at one of its ends, possibly a read error. The CDR3, as DNA: TGTGCTAGCAGCTTATACGGGGAGGGAGAGACCCAGTACTTC. This sequence encodes CASSLYGEGETQYF. V and J are TRBV7-7 and TRBJ2-5; 7 positions match TRBD2. Germline-derived CDR1 and CDR2 are SSHAT and FNYEAQ (reference sequence). The CDR3 covers 14 residues. Complete variable domain (other parts from reference TRBV7-7 and TRBJ2-5): GAGVSQSPRYKVTKRGQDVTLRCDPISSHATLYWYQQALGQGPEFLTYFNYEAQPDKSGLPSDRFSAERPEGSISTLTIQRTEQRDSAMYRCASSLYGEGETQYFGPGTRLLVL.

The V gene is TRBV25-1, the J gene TRBJ1-2; 7 bases align to TRBD1. CDR1 and CDR2 from the germline V gene are MGHDK and SYGVNS. The V gene end was trimmed by 0 bases and the J gene end by 6 bases; junction bases not matched to a gene: 7. The CDR3 is 15 amino acids. The CDR3 loop is CASSEYVSTGHGYTF. The CDR3 DNA follows: TGTGCCAGCAGTGAATATGTGTCGACAGGGCATGGCTACACCTTC.

The V call is TRBV5-1, the J call TRBJ2-7, with 11 positions matching TRBD2. Germline lookup yields CDR1 SGHRS and CDR2 YFSETQ. V shed 2 bases, J shed 9 bases, and the junction held 13 bases outside the gene matches. The CDR3 has 16 amino acids. The CDR3 spells CASSFVAGLAGEGQYF. CDR3 in DNA: TGCGCCAGCAGCTTTGTCGCCGGACTAGCGGGCGAGGGGCAGTACTTC.

This clone was seen more than once but under ten times. V usage is TRBV6-5 and J usage is TRBJ1-5; D remains ambiguous. This CDR3 contains 14 residues. Trimming pared 6 bases from V and 6 bases from J, leaving 15 bases between. Germline values: CDR1 MNHEY, CDR2 SVGAGI. CDR3 in amino acids: CASRTDLRPQPQHF. Here the CDR3 DNA reads TGTGCCAGCAGGACGGACTTACGGCCTCAGCCCCAGCATTTT.

The count of this clone is one. The CDR3 spells CASSLVLNTEAFF. DNA for the CDR3: TGTGCCAGCAGCTTAGTATTAAACACTGAAGCTTTCTTT. This rearrangement joins TRBV7-2 to TRBJ1-1, with D hard to call. Germline CDR1 SGHTA, CDR2 FQGNSA. V was clipped by 1 base and J by 2 bases, with 5 bases between them. The CDR3 extends over 13 amino acids.

The genes are TRBV27 and TRBJ1-6; TRBD1 matches at 7 bases. V shed 2 bases and J 7 bases; nucleotides not matched to a gene: 11. Germline V gene data show CDR1 as MNHEY and CDR2 as SMNVEV (reference sequence). This CDR3 has 17 amino acids. The CDR3 protein is CASSLNGGQGVNSPLHF. DNA of the CDR3: TGTGCCAGCAGTTTAAATGGGGGGCAGGGGGTAAATTCACCCCTCCACTTT.

The V call is TRBV2, the J call TRBJ2-7, with a tentative D call TRBD1 (7 bases). Trimming cost V 7 bases and J 4 bases, with 20 bases left between them. The V gene's germline CDR1 is SNHLY and CDR2 FYNNEI. The CDR3 is 15 residues long. The CDR3 nucleotides read TGTGCCAGCACTCCCACGTGGGCAGGGGGGTACGAGCAGTACTTC. Protein sequence: CASTPTWAGGYEQYF.

V is TRBV4-1 and J is TRBJ1-1, with D possibly TRBD1 on 5 matching bases. V was clipped by 1 base and J by 1 base, with 10 bases between them. This CDR3 is 15 amino acids long. CDR1 and CDR2 (germline): MGHRA, YSYEKL. For the CDR3, the DNA is TGCGCCAGCAGCCAAGTCAGGGTGGGGAACACTGAAGCTTTCTTT. Encoded protein: CASSQVRVGNTEAFF.

This clone was observed a single time. The chain carries TRBV18 and TRBJ2-7; 10 bases match TRBD1. The germline V gene has CDR1 KGHSH and CDR2 LQKENI. V trimming: 6 bases; J trimming: 4 bases; junction bases outside the gene matches: 9. CDR3 length: 15 amino acids. This CDR3 is CASSLSGTGAYEQYF. Here the CDR3 DNA reads TGTGCCAGCTCGCTGTCCGGGACAGGGGCATACGAGCAGTACTTC.

Notes on this clone: Other DNA sequences in this specimen translate into the identical CDR3. This chain joins TRBV7-2 and TRBJ2-1; D remains ambiguous. CDR1 is SGHTA and CDR2 is FQGNSA in the germline V gene. The CDR3 totals 13 residues. Between the trimmed V and J ends, which lost 2 bases and 4 bases, there was a span of 6 bases. CDR3 DNA: TGTGCCAGCAGCTTAACGTCTTACAATGAGCAGTTCTTC. Amino acid sequence: CASSLTSYNEQFF.

The rearrangement links TRBV11-2 to TRBJ2-2; tentative D call: TRBD1 (6 bases). The germline gives CDR1 SGHAT, CDR2 FQNNGV. The ends were cut back, 5 bases at V and 5 bases at J, with 15 bases in the middle. There are 15 residues in the CDR3. The chain's CDR3 is CASSGRTVRTGELFF. The CDR3 coding sequence is TGTGCCAGCAGCGGGCGGACAGTTAGGACCGGGGAGCTGTTTTTT.

The chain has TRBV5-4 and TRBJ1-6; no firm D call. Looked up from germline, CDR1 is SGHNT and CDR2 is YYREEE (reference sequence). The CDR3 is made up of 13 amino acids. Trimming took off 3 bases at V and 5 bases at J, with 6 bases between the two ends. The CDR3 protein is CASSSQDNSPLHF. The CDR3 bases are TGTGCCAGCAGCTCCCAGGATAATTCACCCCTCCACTTT.

The chain uses TRBV11-2 and TRBJ1-1, with D perhaps TRBD1 (6 bases). The V gene lost 0 bases and the J gene lost 4 bases, with 9 bases spanning the gap. This CDR3 contains 14 residues. Germline CDR1 is SGHAT and CDR2 is FQNNGV. This chain's CDR3 is CASSLDGGATEAFF. CDR3 sequence (DNA): TGTGCCAGCAGCTTAGATGGGGGGGCCACTGAAGCTTTCTTT.

The chain recombines TRBV7-6 with TRBJ2-6; either TRBD1 or TRBD2 may fit D (7 bases each). The germline V and J ends were trimmed by 5 bases and 0 bases, with 17 bases remaining between them. From germline, CDR1 is SGHVS and CDR2 FNYEAQ. The CDR3 totals 18 residues. The CDR3 loop is CASSPRQGLSSGANVLTF. The DNA of the CDR3 is TGTGCCAGCAGCCCCAGACAGGGACTAAGCTCTGGGGCCAACGTCCTGACTTTC.

Turning to this clone: The sample holds other DNA sequences that translate to the same CDR3. V gene TRBV5-1 combines with J gene TRBJ1-6; no clear D. V was cut by 0 bases and J by 2 bases, with 6 bases left in between. This CDR3 contains 15 residues. Germline CDR1 is SGHRS and CDR2 is YFSETQ. CDR3 residues: CASSLAGTYNSPLHF. The CDR3 nucleotides read TGCGCCAGCAGCTTGGCGGGGACCTATAATTCACCCCTCCACTTT.

This clone was observed once. V and J are TRBV6-2 or TRBV6-3 and TRBJ1-4; D call uncertain. From germline, CDR1 is MNHEY and CDR2 SVGEGT. Trimming cost V 4 bases and J 11 bases, with 23 bases left between them. The CDR3 has 16 amino acids. The CDR3 region has the DNA TGTGCCAGCAGTTTACGTTCAGGAGGGCACCCCGGGAAACTGTTTTTT. Residues: CASSLRSGGHPGKLFF.

For the CDR3, the DNA is TGTGCCTGGAGTATGGGACAGTGGAGTTCACCCCTCCACTTT. Protein sequence: CAWSMGQWSSPLHF. The chain links TRBV30 to TRBJ1-6, with TRBD1 matching over 7 bases. Germline V gene lookup returns CDR1 GTSNPN and CDR2 SVGIG (reference sequence). V was pared by 2 bases and J by 9 bases, with 7 bases of the junction left unmatched. This CDR3 has 14 residues.

This sequence joins TRBV5-4 and TRBJ2-7; TRBD1 matches 7 bases. V trimming: 4 bases; J trimming: 1 base; junction bases outside the gene matches: 5. This CDR3 region has 14 residues. Germline CDR1 SGHNT, CDR2 YYREEE (reference sequence). The CDR3 region is CASSLEQGSYEQYF. The CDR3 nucleotides are TGTGCCAGCAGCCTTGAACAGGGGTCCTACGAGCAGTACTTC.

This chain connects TRBV27 to TRBJ1-5, with D possibly being TRBD1 (6 bases). The length of the CDR3 is 14 residues. Trimming took 2 bases from V and 2 from J, leaving 7 bases between them. Germline V gene data show CDR1 as MNHEY and CDR2 as SMNVEV (reference sequence). In DNA form, the CDR3 reads TGTGCCAGCAGTTTAAAGGGGGGCAATCAGCCCCAGCATTTT. It encodes CASSLKGGNQPQHF.

V and J are TRBV7-9 and TRBJ1-5; D is uncertain. V was shortened by 1 base and J by 5 bases, with 9 bases between the two germline ends. This CDR3 comprises 14 residues. Germline V lookup: CDR1 SEHNR, CDR2 FQNEAQ (reference sequence). CDR3 coding DNA: TGTGCCAGCAGCTTAGGGGTTTCGGATCAGCCCCAGCATTTT. Translated, it gives CASSLGVSDQPQHF.

The V call is TRBV14, the J call TRBJ2-7; D possibly corresponds to TRBD2 (5 bases). Trimming shortened V by 1 base and J by 1 base, and 20 bases separated the two germline ends. This CDR3 region has 18 residues. The germline V gene has CDR1 SGHDN and CDR2 FVKESK. CDR3 bases: TGTGCCAGCAGCCAAGGGGTGGCTAGCTCACGAGGGTCCTACGAGCAGTACTTC. Its protein is CASSQGVASSRGSYEQYF.